The T cell receptor beta chain under discussion was sequenced for a study of T cell responses to AZD1222 COVID-19 vaccine. Study-wide results and limits: It was only 6 or 7 AZD1222 recipients who were seropositive at baseline. Repertoires were sampled only after the peak T cell response. The donor group comprised mostly white British people and more females; the analysis possibly underestimated clonal diversity. The study found vaccine-associated CD4 TCRs spanning spike, dominant at 160-218 and 743-854.

Germline V gene lookup returns CDR1 LGHDT and CDR2 YNNKEL (reference sequence). CDR3 length: 12 residues. V was cut by 1 base and J by 6 bases, with 6 bases left in between. TCRdb keeps only in-frame clones here, not all; method: immunoSEQ multiplex PCR. The sample records fewer than 200,000 clones, 90% to 95% being singletons. About this clone itself: Its target is unknown.

This TCR was sampled from an adult who received the AZD1222 COVID-19 vaccine. The source was peripheral blood, collected 28 days after the second AZD1222 dose. The rearrangement uses TRBV3-1 (or the pseudogene TRBV3-2) and TRBJ1-2; the D is unclear. DNA for the CDR3: TGTGCCAGCAGCCAAGGGCCGGATGGCTACACCTTC. Translation gives CASSQGPDGYTF.